One and the same sample provided the 14 T cell receptor beta chains below, sequenced in a study of OX40 agonist ivuxolimab in advanced cancers. The library was generated by the immunoSEQ multiplex PCR assay. TCRdb limited this immuneACCESS table to in-frame rearrangements with V and J called. A share of clones is missing; checked studies link under half to unresolved V genes, and the rest is unexplained. Present in this sample are 75,000 to 95,000 clones, roughly nine tenths of which were seen just once. 2.3% of the sample is in the top ten clones. This specimen consisted of CD4+ or CD8+ T cells sorted from blood, obtained in a trial of the OX40 agonist ivuxolimab. The receptors originated from an adult with an advanced solid tumor such as melanoma, head and neck, liver or kidney cancer.

In its sample, this clone was seen a few times. The CDR3 sequence is CASSSITSGNTIYF. As DNA, the CDR3 is TGTGCCAGCAGCAGCATCACCTCTGGAAACACCATATATTTT. The V call is TRBV11-2, the J call TRBJ1-3; D is unclear. V was clipped by 5 bases and J by 0 bases, with 8 bases between them. Germline CDR1 SGHAT, CDR2 FQNNGV. This CDR3 has 14 residues.

The chain carries TRBV11-2 and TRBJ2-5; the D gene is possibly TRBD2 (7 bases). The CDR3 runs 16 residues. V lost 0 bases to trimming and J lost 2 bases, with 13 bases between them. The germline V gene has CDR1 SGHAT and CDR2 FQNNGV. The CDR3 loop reads CASSLDAGARQETQYF. For the CDR3, the DNA is TGTGCCAGCAGCTTAGACGCGGGGGCGCGTCAAGAGACCCAGTACTTC.

This sequence joins TRBV18 and TRBJ1-1; D is uncertain. V was pared by 0 bases and J by 4 bases, with 9 bases between. CDR3 length equals 14 residues. Looked up from germline, CDR1 is KGHSH and CDR2 is LQKENI. In DNA, the CDR3 is TGTGCCAGCTCACCACCGAGGGTTCCCACTGAAGCTTTCTTT. Protein sequence: CASSPPRVPTEAFF.

This chain uses TRBV28 with TRBJ1-3; D is unclear. The CDR3 contains 15 residues. V lost 0 bases, J lost 0 bases, and 6 bases lay in between. The germline gives CDR1 MDHEN, CDR2 SYDVKM. The CDR3 DNA sequence: TGTGCCAGCAGTTTATGGTCGAGCTCTGGAAACACCATATATTTT. Encoded protein: CASSLWSSSGNTIYF. Supplemented by reference TRBV28 and TRBJ1-3, the full variable domain reads DVKVTQSSRYLVKRTGEKVFLECVQDMDHENMFWYRQDPGLGLRLIYFSYDVKMKEKGDIPEGYSVSREKKERFSLILESASTNQTSMYLCASSLWSSSGNTIYFGEGSWLTVV.

The chain is built from TRBV7-2 and TRBJ2-5, with a weak D call TRBD1 (6 bases). Trimming left V 3 bases short and J 5 bases short, with 10 bases between. The CDR3 is 13 amino acids. CDR1 and CDR2 from the germline V gene are SGHTA and FQGNSA. The CDR3 reads CASSFGTPETQYF. CDR3 nucleotide sequence: TGTGCCAGCAGCTTCGGGACACCCGAGACCCAGTACTTC.

This clone was seen a single time. V and J are TRBV19 and TRBJ2-5; D is possibly TRBD1 (6 bases). Per germline, CDR1 LNHDA and CDR2 SQIVND (reference sequence). The V gene lost 6 bases and the J gene lost 7 bases, with 15 bases spanning the gap. The CDR3 has 13 residues. This chain's CDR3 is CASSQQGHGTQYF. Here the CDR3 DNA reads TGTGCCAGTAGCCAACAGGGACATGGGACCCAGTACTTC.

The chain employs TRBV15 and TRBJ1-4, with D possibly matching TRBD1 (6 bases). Germline CDR1 reads LNHNV; CDR2 reads YYDKDF (reference sequence). The length of the CDR3 is 12 residues. V lost 10 bases to trimming and J lost 6 bases, with 12 bases between them. CDR3 sequence: CAIRGPDEKLFF. CDR3 sequence (DNA): TGTGCCATCAGGGGACCCGATGAAAAACTGTTTTTT.

DNA for the CDR3: TGCGCCAGCAGCTTGGAGGGCGGGCATACCGGCGAGCAGTACTTC. It encodes CASSLEGGHTGEQYF. The V and J genes are TRBV5-1 and TRBJ2-7; possible D gene TRBD2, 5 bases. The germline gives CDR1 SGHRS, CDR2 YFSETQ. The CDR3 covers 15 residues. Trimming shortened V by 0 bases and J by 6 bases, and 16 bases separated the two germline ends.

The rearrangement joins TRBV2 to TRBJ2-5; 9 bases agree with TRBD2. Germline V gene data show CDR1 as SNHLY and CDR2 as FYNNEI. After removal of 3 bases from V and 5 bases from J, the junction contained 7 bases not matched to a gene. The CDR3 extends over 15 amino acids. The CDR3 DNA follows: TGTGCCAGCAGTGATTTAGCGGGAGTTGGGGAGACCCAGTACTTC. Translating it yields CASSDLAGVGETQYF.

The chain has TRBV10-3 and TRBJ2-7; D remains unclear. The CDR3 covers 14 residues. Deletions cut 6 bases from V and 2 bases from J, with 14 bases between. CDR1 is ENHRY, CDR2 SYGVKD, per germline. CDR3: CAIRSPDGAYEQYF. Here the CDR3 DNA reads TGTGCCATCAGATCCCCCGATGGGGCCTACGAGCAGTACTTC.

V usage is TRBV25-1 and J usage is TRBJ2-5, with D hard to call. Germline loops: CDR1 MGHDK, CDR2 SYGVNS. V lost 3 bases to trimming and J lost 5 bases, with 19 bases between them. The CDR3 extends over 16 amino acids. CDR3 DNA: TGTGCCAGCAGTGAGCCCCAGATCGGGCTCAGGGAGACCCAGTACTTC. Amino acid sequence: CASSEPQIGLRETQYF.

The J gene is TRBJ2-7, the V gene TRBV18; D gene uncertain. Germline V gene lookup returns CDR1 KGHSH and CDR2 LQKENI. Trimming cost V 3 bases and J 0 bases, with 15 bases left between them. The CDR3 is made up of 16 amino acids. In DNA, the CDR3 is TGTGCCAGCTCACCCCTGCAGCTGGCGAGCTCCTACGAGCAGTACTTC. It translates to CASSPLQLASSYEQYF.

The J gene is TRBJ2-7, the V gene TRBV29-1; perhaps D is TRBD1 or TRBD2 (5 bases each). The V gene lost 6 bases and the J gene lost 6 bases, with 12 bases spanning the gap. The V gene's germline CDR1 is SQVTM and CDR2 ANQGSEA. The CDR3 loop spans 11 amino acids. CDR3 amino acids: CSVGKGSEQYF. The CDR3 DNA reads TGCAGCGTGGGAAAGGGGAGCGAGCAGTACTTC.

The chain recombines TRBV5-1 with TRBJ2-2; D unclear. Germline V gene lookup returns CDR1 SGHRS and CDR2 YFSETQ. The CDR3 is 14 amino acids. The V gene lost 4 bases and the J gene lost 1 base, with 8 bases spanning the gap. The CDR3 DNA follows: TGCGCCAGCAGCACCCGACAGAACACCGGGGAGCTGTTTTTT. This gives the protein CASSTRQNTGELFF.